This entry describes one T cell receptor (beta chain). Its antigen remains unknown. The ends were cut back, 3 bases at V and 4 bases at J, with 13 bases in the middle. This CDR3 is built from 14 residues. In germline, CDR1 is MNHEY, CDR2 SMNVEV (reference sequence). The sample originates from a study of cytomegalovirus exposure and HLA in healthy donors. Whole-study findings and limits: Sequencing artifact likely explains a cluster of highly shared sequence variants. For most subjects, TCR beta sequences were reported to predict HLA-A and HLA-B alleles with accuracy. The majority of CMV-associated TCR beta chains were reported as apparently HLA-restricted in a later analysis.

Primers for the PCR totalled 60 Vbeta and 13 Jbeta. Profiled with immunoSEQ multiplex PCR; TCRdb holds only in-frame clones, not every one. There are under 250,000 clones in the sample; more than 65% occur only once, and about 1.5% lies in the top ten. This receptor was obtained from a man over 45 in good health and CMV-seronegative. Sequencing was performed on PBMCs. The chain is built from TRBV27 and TRBJ2-7; perhaps TRBD2 as D (6 bases). CDR3 nucleotide sequence: TGTGCCAGCAGTTTTGGACCGACTAGATACGAGCAGTACTTC. Translation: CASSFGPTRYEQYF.